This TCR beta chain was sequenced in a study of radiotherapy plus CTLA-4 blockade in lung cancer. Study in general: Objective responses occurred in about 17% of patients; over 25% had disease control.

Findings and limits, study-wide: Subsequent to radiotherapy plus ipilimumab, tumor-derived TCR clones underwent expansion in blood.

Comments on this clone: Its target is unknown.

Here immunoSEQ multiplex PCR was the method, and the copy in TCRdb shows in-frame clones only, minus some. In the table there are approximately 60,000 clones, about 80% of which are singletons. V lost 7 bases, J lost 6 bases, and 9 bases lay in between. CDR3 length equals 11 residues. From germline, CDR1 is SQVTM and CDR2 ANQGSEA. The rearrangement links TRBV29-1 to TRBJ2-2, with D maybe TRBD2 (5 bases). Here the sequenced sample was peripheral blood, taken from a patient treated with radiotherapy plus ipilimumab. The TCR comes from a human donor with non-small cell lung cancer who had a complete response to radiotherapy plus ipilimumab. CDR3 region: CSGRQSGELFF. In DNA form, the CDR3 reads TGCAGCGGGAGGCAGTCCGGGGAGCTGTTTTTT.